One sample yielded the 32 T cell receptor beta chains listed below, sequenced in a study of T cell responses to AZD1222 COVID-19 vaccine. Only in-frame clones appear in the TCRdb table, and some are missing; sequencing was by immunoSEQ multiplex PCR. Of about 140,000 clones listed, around nine tenths are singletons. The sequencing here drew on peripheral blood, taken on day 0 of AZD1222 vaccination. These receptor sequences come from an adult in good health.

The rearrangement links TRBV9 to TRBJ2-1; maybe TRBD2 (5 bases). Germline lookup yields CDR1 SGDLS and CDR2 YYNGEE. This CDR3 is built from 16 residues. V was pared by 0 bases and J by 1 base, with 11 bases between. CDR3 sequence (DNA): TGTGCCAGCAGCGTAGGGATTTGGACTTCCTACAATGAGCAGTTCTTC. The encoded protein is CASSVGIWTSYNEQFF.

The rearrangement joins TRBV30 to TRBJ2-7; D ambiguous. CDR1 GTSNPN and CDR2 SVGIG come from the germline V gene (reference sequence). V lost 3 bases, J lost 0 bases, and 12 bases lay in between. This CDR3 is built from 14 residues. The CDR3 nucleotides read TGTGCCTGGAGCCGAACAGCACGCTCCTACGAGCAGTACTTC. This encodes CAWSRTARSYEQYF. Combining the CDR3 with reference TRBV30 and TRBJ2-7 gives the whole variable domain SQTIHQWPATLVQPVGSPLSLECTVEGTSNPNLYWYRQAAGRGLQLLFYSVGIGQISSEVPQNLSASRPQDRQFILSSKKLLLSDSGFYLCAWSRTARSYEQYFGPGTRLTVT.

The genes are TRBV24-1 and TRBJ2-7; a weak D match, TRBD1 (5 bases). Trimming took 6 bases from V and 2 from J, leaving 10 bases between them. This CDR3 spans 13 amino acids. Germline V gives CDR1 KGHDR, CDR2 SFDVKD. Written as DNA, the CDR3 is TGTGCCACCAGTAATGGCAGGGCCTACGAGCAGTACTTC. Residues: CATSNGRAYEQYF.

The CDR3, as DNA: TGTGCCACCAGTAGCGTGGGTAGAGTAGGCACAGATACGCAGTATTTT. Amino acid sequence: CATSSVGRVGTDTQYF. The J gene is TRBJ2-3, the V gene TRBV24-1; D unresolved. The CDR3 runs 16 residues. V was clipped by 6 bases and J by 1 base, with 16 bases between them. In germline, CDR1 is KGHDR, CDR2 SFDVKD.

The genes are TRBV7-6 and TRBJ1-3; the D gene is possibly TRBD1 (6 bases). This CDR3 spans 16 amino acids. CDR1 and CDR2 from the germline V gene are SGHVS and FNYEAQ. V was trimmed by 8 bases and J by 4 bases, leaving 21 bases between them. The CDR3 bases are TGTGCCAGCTCCAAACCCACAGGGAGTGTGGGAAACACCATATATTTT. This translates into CASSKPTGSVGNTIYF.

The chain combines TRBV28 with TRBJ2-7, with 13 bases matching TRBD2. The CDR3 consists of 16 residues. Trimming cost V 1 base and J 3 bases; bases outside gene matches: 3. Germline assignment: CDR1 MDHEN and CDR2 SYDVKM. CDR3 coding DNA: TGTGCCAGCAGTTTATACGGACTAGCGGGAGACTACGAGCAGTACTTC. Translated, it gives CASSLYGLAGDYEQYF.

V gene TRBV5-1 combines with J gene TRBJ2-1; D might be TRBD2 (5 bases). The CDR3 has 15 amino acids. Trimming removed 4 bases at V and 0 bases at J, with 11 bases between. CDR1 is SGHRS and CDR2 is YFSETQ in the germline V gene. CDR3 loop: CASSLSGSSYNEQFF. The DNA for the CDR3 is TGCGCCAGCAGCCTAAGCGGAAGCTCCTACAATGAGCAGTTCTTC.

The V call is TRBV12-5, the J call TRBJ2-1; D may be TRBD1 (6 bases). Germline CDR1 LGHNT, CDR2 FRNRAP. The V end lost 4 bases, the J end lost 7 bases, and 11 bases lay between the germline ends. The CDR3 length is 13 residues. CDR3 sequence (DNA): TGTGCTAGTGGTTGGGGAACAGGGAATGAGCAGTTCTTC. Its translation is CASGWGTGNEQFF.

This clone was seen once. The chain recombines TRBV29-1 with TRBJ1-3; 7 nucleotides line up with TRBD1. Germline lookup yields CDR1 SQVTM and CDR2 ANQGSEA. The CDR3 is made up of 15 amino acids. The junction had 8 bases not matched to a gene; V was cut back by 6 bases and J by 0 bases. The CDR3 region is CSVNKRGLSGNTIYF. CDR3 nucleotides: TGCAGCGTAAACAAAAGGGGGCTCTCTGGAAACACCATATATTTT. Using reference TRBV29-1 and TRBJ1-3 for the parts outside the CDR3, the full variable domain is SAVISQKPSRDICQRGTSLTIQCQVDSQVTMMFWYRQQPGQSLTLIATANQGSEATYESGFVIDKFPISRPNLTFSTLTVSNMSPEDSSIYLCSVNKRGLSGNTIYFGEGSWLTVV.

The chain has TRBV9 and TRBJ1-1; D is unresolved. V lost 1 base and J lost 2, with 6 bases in between. There are 13 residues in the CDR3. The germline V gene has CDR1 SGDLS and CDR2 YYNGEE. This chain's CDR3 is CASSVRPNTEAFF. The CDR3 nucleotides read TGTGCCAGCAGCGTACGACCTAACACTGAAGCTTTCTTT. Variable domain in full (rest from reference TRBV9 and TRBJ1-1): DSGVTQTPKHLITATGQRVTLRCSPRSGDLSVYWYQQSLDQGLQFLIQYYNGEERAKGNILERFSAQQFPDLHSELNLSSLELGDSALYFCASSVRPNTEAFFGQGTRLTVV.

The chain has TRBV28 and TRBJ2-5; D unclear. The CDR3 is made up of 14 amino acids. V was shortened by 3 bases and J by 2 bases, with 10 bases between the two germline ends. From germline, CDR1 is MDHEN and CDR2 SYDVKM. The CDR3 region has the DNA TGTGCCAGCAGTTTCGATGGGGTTCAAGAGACCCAGTACTTC. This codes for CASSFDGVQETQYF.

The CDR3 nucleotides read TGTGCCAGCAGCACCCCGGGACTAGCGGGATGGGATTACAATGAGCAGTTCTTC. Amino acids: CASSTPGLAGWDYNEQFF. The V gene is TRBV7-9, the J gene TRBJ2-1; the match to TRBD2 covers 13 bases. This CDR3 has 18 residues. V was pared by 5 bases and J by 4 bases, with 11 bases of the junction left unmatched. Looked up from germline, CDR1 is SEHNR and CDR2 is FQNEAQ (reference sequence).

The V call is TRBV3-1 (or the pseudogene TRBV3-2), the J call TRBJ1-2, with no clear D. V lost 0 bases, J lost 8 bases, and 13 bases lay in between. The germline CDR1 and CDR2 sequences are LGHDT and YNNKEL (reference sequence). The CDR3 totals 14 residues. The CDR3 bases are TGTGCCAGCAGCCAAGATAGGGTAGCGCGGGGCTACACCTTC. Translation gives CASSQDRVARGYTF.

This chain uses TRBV18 with TRBJ1-2; TRBD1 matches at 8 bases. The CDR3 is 14 amino acids. The germline V gene encodes CDR1 KGHSH and CDR2 LQKENI. The ends lost 5 bases at V and 4 bases at J; junction bases unmatched: 6. The CDR3 DNA reads as TGTGCCAGCTCATCCCCAGGGGGCCTCTATGGCTACACCTTC. Amino acid sequence: CASSSPGGLYGYTF.

This chain uses TRBV25-1 with TRBJ1-1, with 8 bases fitting TRBD1. The CDR3 extends over 13 amino acids. The V gene's germline CDR1 is MGHDK and CDR2 SYGVNS. Losses at the gene ends were 6 bases for V and 11 bases for J; bases not matched to a gene: 11. The CDR3 sequence is CASSHGQGRVAFF. The CDR3, as DNA: TGTGCCAGCAGCCATGGACAGGGTAGAGTGGCTTTCTTT.

The chain combines TRBV18 with TRBJ1-2, with 7 bases aligning to TRBD1. Trimming cost V 3 bases and J 2 bases; bases outside gene matches: 6. Germline values: CDR1 KGHSH, CDR2 LQKENI. This CDR3 has 15 amino acids. The CDR3, as DNA: TGTGCCAGCTCACCGGGGACAGACACCAACTATGGCTACACCTTC. The encoded protein is CASSPGTDTNYGYTF.

V and J are TRBV29-1 and TRBJ1-1, with D possibly being TRBD1 (5 bases). V was pared by 3 bases and J by 3 bases, with 11 bases between. The CDR3 runs 13 residues. Germline assignment: CDR1 SQVTM and CDR2 ANQGSEA. CDR3 bases: TGCAGCGTTGACGGGAGGGGAGACACTGAAGCTTTCTTT. Its translation is CSVDGRGDTEAFF.

The table lists this clone with a count of one. The chain joins TRBV2 to TRBJ1-5, with 10 bases aligning to TRBD1. In germline, CDR1 is SNHLY, CDR2 FYNNEI. This CDR3 is built from 14 residues. V lost 7 bases, J lost 7 bases, and 7 bases stayed unmatched. CDR3 sequence (DNA): TGTGCCAGCACCGGGACAGGGGTAGGGCAGCCCCAGCATTTT. Translation gives CASTGTGVGQPQHF. Full variable domain (remainder filled in from reference TRBV2 and TRBJ1-5): EPEVTQTPSHQVTQMGQEVILRCVPISNHLYFYWYRQILGQKVEFLVSFYNNEISEKSEIFDDQFSVERPDGSNFTLKIRSTKLEDSAMYFCASTGTGVGQPQHFGDGTRLSIL.

This clone showed up just once. The rearrangement uses TRBV21-1 and TRBJ2-1; TRBD1, the D gene given by the table, was not confirmed from the DNA. TRBV21-1 is labeled a pseudogene. The CDR3 extends over 12 amino acids. For the CDR3, the DNA is TGTGCCAGCAGTACAGGGGGGAATGAGCAGTTCTTC. It yields the protein CASSTGGNEQFF.

This rearrangement joins TRBV11-3 to TRBJ2-5; D unclear. Germline assignment: CDR1 SGHNT and CDR2 YENEEA. V gave up 1 base and J gave up 1 base, with 10 bases separating them. CDR3 length: 15 amino acids. CDR3 nucleotide sequence: TGTGCCAGCAGCTTAGGGGAACGCCCCCAAGAGACCCAGTACTTC. Protein product: CASSLGERPQETQYF.

The genes are TRBV6-5 and TRBJ2-5, with D maybe TRBD1 (5 bases). The CDR3 spans 12 residues. The V end was cut by 6 bases, the J end by 5 bases, with 10 bases between. Germline loops: CDR1 MNHEY, CDR2 SVGAGI. In nucleotides, the CDR3 is TGTGCCAGCAGCAGAAACAGGGAGACCCAGTACTTC. Protein product: CASSRNRETQYF.

The chain recombines TRBV5-8 with TRBJ2-5; D is possibly TRBD1 (6 bases). CDR3 length: 14 residues. Trimming removed 2 bases at V and 4 bases at J, with 12 bases between. Germline CDR1 and CDR2: SGHTS and YDEGEE. CDR3 amino acids: CASSFLGGTETQYF. CDR3 sequence (DNA): TGTGCCAGCAGCTTTTTAGGGGGAACAGAGACCCAGTACTTC.

CDR3 region: CAISESGQGKNIQYF. CDR3 in DNA: TGTGCCATCAGTGAGTCGGGGCAGGGAAAAAACATTCAGTACTTC. This sequence joins TRBV10-3 and TRBJ2-4; D is perhaps TRBD1 (5 bases). CDR3 length equals 15 residues. V lost 0 bases, J lost 4 bases, and 10 bases lay in between. Germline V gene sequence: CDR1 ENHRY, CDR2 SYGVKD.

The chain has TRBV5-1 and TRBJ2-3, with D possibly matching TRBD1 (5 bases). This CDR3 spans 14 amino acids. V dropped 5 bases and J dropped 2 bases, with 12 bases sitting between them. CDR1 and CDR2 from the germline V gene are SGHRS and YFSETQ. This chain's CDR3 is CASRSSGYTDTQYF. CDR3 DNA sequence: TGCGCCAGCAGATCTTCAGGGTACACAGATACGCAGTATTTT.

The chain has TRBV2 and TRBJ1-2; no reliable D call. Trimming stripped 2 bases from V and 2 bases from J, with 15 bases between. Germline V gives CDR1 SNHLY, CDR2 FYNNEI. CDR3 length: 16 amino acids. The CDR3 region is CASSERGVYGNYGYTF. As DNA, the CDR3 is TGTGCCAGCAGTGAACGAGGAGTCTATGGAAACTATGGCTACACCTTC.

This clone turned up a few times. V is TRBV28 and J is TRBJ2-7; D may be TRBD2 (5 bases). The V gene's germline CDR1 is MDHEN and CDR2 SYDVKM. The CDR3 has 13 amino acids. Trimming removed 5 bases at V and 6 bases at J, with 14 bases between. The CDR3 coding sequence is TGTGCCAGCAGTATAACTAGTTACTCCGAGCAGTACTTC. It codes for CASSITSYSEQYF.

This chain uses TRBV28 with TRBJ1-1; D may be TRBD1 (6 bases). Germline CDR1 reads MDHEN; CDR2 reads SYDVKM. Trimming took 1 base from V and 6 from J, leaving 12 bases between them. The CDR3 length is 14 residues. The CDR3: CASSLSTGSPEAFF. In DNA form, the CDR3 reads TGTGCCAGCAGTTTATCCACAGGGAGCCCTGAAGCTTTCTTT.

The genes are TRBV11-1 and TRBJ1-2; unclear D gene. The CDR3 covers 14 residues. Germline loops: CDR1 SGHAT, CDR2 FQDESV (reference sequence). Trimming shortened V by 5 bases and J by 0 bases, and 10 bases separated the two germline ends. In DNA, the CDR3 is TGTGCCAGCAGCGCCTACAGTTCTAACTATGGCTACACCTTC. Protein: CASSAYSSNYGYTF.

The rearrangement joins TRBV19 to TRBJ1-1, with TRBD1 as a possible D gene (5 bases). There are 15 residues in the CDR3. V lost 3 bases and J lost 2, with 13 bases in between. The germline CDR1 and CDR2 sequences are LNHDA and SQIVND (reference sequence). The CDR3 sequence: CASSMTGPKNTEAFF. DNA for the CDR3: TGTGCCAGTAGTATGACGGGGCCGAAAAACACTGAAGCTTTCTTT.

This chain links TRBV7-9 with TRBJ1-5, with D uncertain. Trimming shortened V by 2 bases and J by 0 bases, and 8 bases separated the two germline ends. The CDR3 contains 15 residues. Germline V gives CDR1 SEHNR, CDR2 FQNEAQ (reference sequence). CDR3 sequence: CASSLKGNSNQPQHF. CDR3 sequence (DNA): TGTGCCAGCAGCTTAAAAGGGAATAGCAATCAGCCCCAGCATTTT.

This chain joins TRBV19 and TRBJ2-7; 9 bases align to TRBD1. CDR3 length equals 15 residues. Germline lookup yields CDR1 LNHDA and CDR2 SQIVND (reference sequence). V gave up 4 bases and J gave up 6 bases; unmatched junction bases: 10. The CDR3 loop is CASSNLGGQGFEQYF. CDR3 in DNA: TGTGCCAGTAGTAATTTAGGGGGACAGGGTTTCGAGCAGTACTTC.

The rearrangement joins TRBV2 to TRBJ2-3; D remains ambiguous. The V gene's germline CDR1 is SNHLY and CDR2 FYNNEI. V lost 3 bases, J lost 10 bases, and 8 bases lay in between. The CDR3 length is 11 residues. CDR3 sequence: CASSDMTAQYF. The CDR3 region has the DNA TGTGCCAGCAGTGATATGACGGCGCAGTATTTT.